The 7 T cell receptor beta chains presented below share a single source sample, sequenced in a study of CD8 T cells in ankylosing spondylitis. Study-wide results and caveats: Blood of patients with ankylosing spondylitis appeared to be characterized by a TCR beta motif of several highly homologous variants.

Their antigens remain unidentified. TCRdb redid the calling of the 5' RACE reads with MiXCR, one entry per CDR3 protein. The table includes more than 650,000 distinct CDR3 sequences, roughly 12% detected once. Sequenced: blood, either unsorted or a sorted T cell fraction (not recorded which). The receptors shown here come from a male donor with ankylosing spondylitis.

This clonotype came up a few times. The V call is TRBV2, the J call TRBJ1-2, with D possibly matching TRBD1 (6 bases). Germline lookup yields CDR1 SNHLY and CDR2 FYNNEI. V dropped 6 bases and J dropped 4 bases, with 21 bases sitting between them. The CDR3 length is 16 residues. CDR3 region: CASSLQLGGAGYGYTF. DNA of the CDR3: TGTGCCAGCAGCCTCCAATTGGGGGGCGCTGGCTATGGCTACACCTTC.

The chain has TRBV5-1 and TRBJ2-1; TRBD2 matches 10 bases. The CDR3 runs to 15 residues. V dropped 4 bases and J dropped 12; count of bases not matched to a gene: 13. CDR1 SGHRS and CDR2 YFSETQ come from the germline V gene. Written as DNA, the CDR3 is TGCGCCAGCAGCCGCGGGACTAGCGAGGGATCGGTGCAGTTCTTC. Its protein is CASSRGTSEGSVQFF.

The CDR3 reads CASSEGPGTGNFF. The DNA for the CDR3 is TGTGCCAGCAGTGAAGGCCCTGGGACAGGGAACTTCTTT. The chain uses TRBV2 and TRBJ1-1; TRBD1 matches 9 bases. The CDR3 is made up of 13 amino acids. Per the germline V gene, CDR1 is SNHLY and CDR2 is FYNNEI. V trimming: 1 base; J trimming: 14 bases; junction bases outside the gene matches: 8.

The chain recombines TRBV7-2 with TRBJ2-7; TRBD2 aligns across 7 bases. CDR1 SGHTA and CDR2 FQGNSA come from the germline V gene. After removal of 2 bases from V and 2 bases from J, the junction contained 3 bases not matched to a gene. The CDR3 totals 14 residues. CDR3 protein: CASSLFGRAYEQYF. Here the CDR3 DNA reads TGTGCCAGCAGCTTATTTGGGAGGGCCTACGAGCAGTACTTC.

This chain connects TRBV10-1 to TRBJ1-1; TRBD1 agrees at 7 bases. V gave up 6 bases and J gave up 3 bases; unmatched junction bases: 4. Germline CDR1 is WNHNN and CDR2 is SYGVQD (reference sequence). The CDR3 is made up of 13 amino acids. The chain's CDR3 is CASRFDRDTEAFF. The DNA for the CDR3 is TGCGCCAGCAGGTTTGACAGGGACACTGAAGCTTTCTTT.

The rearrangement uses TRBV6-2 or TRBV6-3 and TRBJ1-5; possible D gene TRBD1, 5 bases. From germline, CDR1 is MNHEY and CDR2 SVGEGT. This CDR3 contains 16 residues. V was clipped by 5 bases and J by 5 bases, with 19 bases between them. Written as DNA, the CDR3 is TGTGCCAGCAGTGGAGTGGGGGTTAGCGTTTATCAGCCCCAGCATTTT. It codes for CASSGVGVSVYQPQHF.

CDR3 nucleotide sequence: TGCAGCGTGTCCATCGCGGGGGGGGCAGATACGCAGTATTTT. Translation gives CSVSIAGGADTQYF. The chain links TRBV29-1 to TRBJ2-3, with 9 bases that match TRBD2. CDR3 size: 14 residues. CDR1 is SQVTM and CDR2 is ANQGSEA in the germline V gene. The V segment lost 6 bases and the J segment 4 bases; nucleotides outside the gene matches: 8.